What follows are 11 T cell receptor beta chains derived from one specimen sequenced in a study of blood T cell repertoires in COVID-19. Clones were sequenced by immunoSEQ multiplex PCR, and TCRdb holds only the in-frame ones, with some missing. The data show over 200,000 clones, roughly 87% seen once. Sequenced input: peripheral blood. The receptors derive from a man in his forties with active or convalescent COVID-19.

This clone was observed once. V is TRBV5-6 and J is TRBJ2-2; D uncertain. Between the trimmed V and J ends, which lost 7 bases and 0 bases, there was a span of 10 bases. Germline CDR1 SGHDT, CDR2 YYEEEE. The CDR3 has 14 amino acids. For the CDR3, the DNA is TGTGCCAGCGAAAGCGAAGCGAACACCGGGGAGCTGTTTTTT. Residues: CASESEANTGELFF.

This chain uses TRBV5-1 with TRBJ1-1; D is undetermined. V dropped 4 bases and J dropped 1 base, with 11 bases sitting between them. The CDR3 runs 14 residues. Germline CDR1 is SGHRS and CDR2 is YFSETQ. CDR3 sequence reads: CASSITQQNTEAFF. CDR3 nucleotides: TGCGCCAGCAGCATTACACAACAGAACACTGAAGCTTTCTTT.

The J gene is TRBJ1-1, the V gene TRBV27; D is perhaps TRBD1 (6 bases). Germline CDR1 and CDR2: MNHEY and SMNVEV (reference sequence). The ends were cut back, 7 bases at V and 2 bases at J, with 11 bases in the middle. This CDR3 has 13 amino acids. The CDR3 DNA is TGTGCCAGCACTAAACAGGGAAACACTGAAGCTTTCTTT. Translation gives CASTKQGNTEAFF.

J is TRBJ2-1 and V is TRBV6-5, with D tentatively TRBD2 (6 bases). CDR1 MNHEY and CDR2 SVGAGI come from the germline V gene. V dropped 5 bases and J dropped 2 bases, with 10 bases sitting between them. This CDR3 contains 14 residues. The CDR3 coding sequence is TGTGCCAGCAGTCTAGCGAACCCCTACAATGAGCAGTTCTTC. It encodes CASSLANPYNEQFF.

The table lists this clone with a few counts. The chain combines TRBV19 with TRBJ1-1, with 8 bases identical to TRBD1. The CDR3 consists of 14 residues. CDR1 is LNHDA, CDR2 SQIVND, per germline (reference sequence). V lost 3 bases to trimming and J lost 4 bases; unmatched junction nucleotides: 4. The CDR3 reads CASSINRGATEAFF. The CDR3 DNA is TGTGCCAGTAGTATCAACAGGGGGGCCACTGAAGCTTTCTTT.

CDR3 sequence: CASSPGQGAGIGTEAFF. The CDR3 nucleotides read TGTGCCAGCTCACCGGGACAGGGGGCTGGGATTGGCACTGAAGCTTTCTTT. The chain recombines TRBV18 with TRBJ1-1; 12 bases map to TRBD1. Per germline, CDR1 KGHSH and CDR2 LQKENI. The CDR3 has 17 amino acids. Trimming at V came to 3 bases and at J to 4 bases, leaving 9 bases not matched to a gene.

The rearrangement joins TRBV9 to TRBJ2-3, with TRBD2 matching 9 bases. Germline V CDR1 and CDR2: SGDLS, YYNGEE. V lost 3 bases and J lost 1; bases outside the gene matches: 15. The CDR3 is 19 residues long. The DNA of the CDR3 is TGTGCCAGCAGCGCCGCTAGCGGGATCATTATAACGGGCACAGATACGCAGTATTTT. It is translated as CASSAASGIIITGTDTQYF.

This rearrangement joins TRBV9 to TRBJ2-7; 8 nucleotides match TRBD1. The CDR3 is 14 amino acids. The junction had 3 bases not matched to a gene; V was cut back by 0 bases and J by 4 bases. Germline CDR1 is SGDLS and CDR2 is YYNGEE. The CDR3 bases are TGTGCCAGCAGCGTAGCGACAGGGGAATACGAGCAGTACTTC. Protein product: CASSVATGEYEQYF.

The V call is TRBV28, the J call TRBJ1-5; D possibly corresponds to TRBD1 (6 bases). Germline CDR1 and CDR2: MDHEN and SYDVKM. The V end lost 6 bases, the J end lost 2 bases, and 14 bases lay between the germline ends. CDR3 length: 15 residues. The CDR3 DNA reads as TGTGCCAGCAGCCTATTGGACAGAGGCAATCAGCCCCAGCATTTT. Protein: CASSLLDRGNQPQHF.

The chain has TRBV11-2 and TRBJ2-3; the match to TRBD1 covers 8 bases. Germline V gene lookup returns CDR1 SGHAT and CDR2 FQNNGV. This CDR3 is built from 15 residues. Trimming cost V 5 bases and J 4 bases; bases outside gene matches: 8. The CDR3 DNA sequence: TGTGCCAGCAGCAGACGACAGGGGTCCGCAGATACGCAGTATTTT. Translating gives CASSRRQGSADTQYF. The whole variable domain, filled in from reference TRBV11-2 and TRBJ2-3, reads EAGVAQSPRYKIIEKRQSVAFWCNPISGHATLYWYQQILGQGPKLLIQFQNNGVVDDSQLPKDRFSAERLKGVDSTLKIQPAKLEDSAVYLCASSRRQGSADTQYFGPGTRLTVL.

The chain is built from TRBV3-1 (or the pseudogene TRBV3-2) and TRBJ2-2; TRBD1 might be the D (6 bases). Germline V lookup: CDR1 LGHDT, CDR2 YNNKEL (reference sequence). V was shortened by 8 bases and J by 0 bases, with 13 bases between the two germline ends. The CDR3 runs 15 residues. CDR3 nucleotides: TGTGCCAGCCTTAGGGGGTACGCGAACACCGGGGAGCTGTTTTTT. It encodes CASLRGYANTGELFF.